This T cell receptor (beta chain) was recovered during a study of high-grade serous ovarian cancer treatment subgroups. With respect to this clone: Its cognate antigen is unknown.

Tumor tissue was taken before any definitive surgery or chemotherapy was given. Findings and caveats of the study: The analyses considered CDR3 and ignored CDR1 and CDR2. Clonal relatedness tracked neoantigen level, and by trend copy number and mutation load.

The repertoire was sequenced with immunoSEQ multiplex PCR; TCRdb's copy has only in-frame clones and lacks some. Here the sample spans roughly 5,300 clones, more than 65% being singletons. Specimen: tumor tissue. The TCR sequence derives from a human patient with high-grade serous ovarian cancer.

As DNA, the CDR3 is TGCGCCAGCAGCCAAGATCTTCCCCCCCTCAACAATGAGCAGTTCTTC. Protein: CASSQDLPPLNNEQFF. This chain connects TRBV4-3 to TRBJ2-1; D is undetermined. The CDR3 totals 16 residues. Germline CDR1 and CDR2: LGHNA and YSLEER. V lost 0 bases and J 5 bases, leaving 14 bases between the germline ends.